This TCR beta chain comes out of a study of shared clonotypes between healthy human individuals. Study overall: Donor ages ranged 18 to 49 years: a couple of women, a few men. Overall study findings and caveats: The study found lower generation probabilities in non-shared clonotypes than in those shared by all four donors.

The CDR3 covers 15 residues. V lost 5 bases, J lost 7 bases, and 18 bases lay in between. Germline CDR1 and CDR2: SGHTA and FQGNSA. On this clone itself: Antigen: not known.

It was CD45RO-negative cells, positively selected for CCR7, that made up naive CD8 cells, with terminally differentiated effector memory CD45RA+ cells excluded. Nashville, Tennessee was home to all donors, who were Caucasian adults. Some 28,000 T cell genomes (approximately 190 ng DNA) went into each sorted-subset replicate. The assay was immunoSEQ multiplex PCR, and TCRdb's table has in-frame clones only and misses some. The sample lists approximately 1.9 million clones, over 85% occurring once. The chain recombines TRBV7-2 with TRBJ2-4, with a possible D match to TRBD1 (6 bases). This receptor was obtained from a man in his late teens or twenties in good health. Some clones in this sample may be carry-over from other donors' samples. Sequencing input: naive CD8+ T cells from PBMCs. The chain's CDR3 is CASSPLQGRGNIQYF. The CDR3 bases are TGTGCCAGCAGCCCGCTACAGGGCCGAGGGAACATTCAGTACTTC.